Below, 32 T cell receptor beta chains from the same sample are listed, as sequenced in a study of technical replicates of blood from four donors. Assay used: immunoSEQ multiplex PCR; TCRdb lists only in-frame clones, some missing. The sample includes around 15,000 clones, roughly 83% of them seen just once. The sample consisted of PBMCs. All receptors derive from a human donor in good health.

This chain links TRBV5-1 with TRBJ2-7, with 11 bases fitting TRBD2. The ends lost 0 bases at V and 7 bases at J; junction bases unmatched: 3. The length of the CDR3 is 14 residues. Germline CDR1 SGHRS, CDR2 YFSETQ. The CDR3 is CASSLVSGRGEQYF. In DNA form, the CDR3 reads TGCGCCAGCAGCTTGGTTAGCGGGAGGGGGGAGCAGTACTTC.

The chain links TRBV28 to TRBJ2-7; 9 bases match TRBD2. There are 16 residues in the CDR3. Germline CDR1 is MDHEN and CDR2 is SYDVKM. V gave up 4 bases and J gave up 2 bases; unmatched junction bases: 9. The CDR3 spells CASSYDSGSPAYEQYF. CDR3 DNA sequence: TGTGCCAGCAGTTATGATAGCGGGAGCCCCGCCTACGAGCAGTACTTC.

This clone was counted a few times. This chain joins TRBV7-9 and TRBJ2-7; 7 bases agree with TRBD1. This CDR3 region has 18 residues. The germline V gene encodes CDR1 SEHNR and CDR2 FQNEAQ (reference sequence). V lost 0 bases, J lost 5 bases, and 16 bases stayed unmatched. CDR3 amino acids: CASSLALSWDSHTNEQYF. The CDR3 nucleotides read TGTGCCAGCAGCTTAGCGCTTAGTTGGGACAGTCATACCAACGAGCAGTACTTC.

A few counts support this clone. The chain has TRBV11-1 and TRBJ1-1; weak D call: TRBD1 (6 bases). The CDR3 sequence is 15 residues long. The V gene's germline CDR1 is SGHAT and CDR2 FQDESV (reference sequence). Trimming removed 6 bases from V and 9 bases from J, with 23 bases in between. The CDR3 spells CASSFDSAGARKAFF. DNA for the CDR3: TGTGCCAGCAGTTTTGATTCGGCGGGGGCACGAAAAGCTTTCTTT.

CDR3 in amino acids: CASSPGLGREKLFF. The DNA for the CDR3 is TGTGCCAGCTCACCGGGTCTCGGCAGGGAAAAACTGTTTTTT. The chain has TRBV18 and TRBJ1-4; D is unclear. Per the germline V gene, CDR1 is KGHSH and CDR2 is LQKENI. The CDR3 has 14 amino acids. The V end was cut by 3 bases, the J end by 8 bases, with 13 bases between.

The chain is built from TRBV19 and TRBJ2-7; the match to TRBD1 covers 9 bases. CDR1 and CDR2 (germline): LNHDA, SQIVND (reference sequence). This CDR3 is built from 15 residues. J was trimmed by 7 bases and V by 1 base; bases with no gene match: 8. CDR3 in amino acids: CASSIALGQGREQYF. Here the CDR3 DNA reads TGTGCCAGTAGTATAGCCCTGGGACAGGGCCGAGAGCAGTACTTC.

The chain links TRBV11-2 to TRBJ2-7, with 7 bases identical to TRBD1. The J segment lost 6 bases and the V segment lost 6 bases, leaving 8 bases of the junction unmatched. Germline CDR1 and CDR2: SGHAT and FQNNGV. There are 13 residues in the CDR3. CDR3 bases: TGTGCCAGCAGTTTTACAGGGGAAGCCGAGCAGTACTTC. It is translated as CASSFTGEAEQYF.

The chain couples TRBV19 to TRBJ2-7, with a tentative D call TRBD2 (5 bases). Germline V gives CDR1 LNHDA, CDR2 SQIVND (reference sequence). V lost 3 bases and J lost 3, with 9 bases in between. The CDR3 is 13 residues long. CDR3 in DNA: TGTGCCAGTAGTATGGTCGCGGGCTACGAGCAGTACTTC. Translated: CASSMVAGYEQYF. Drawing the rest from reference TRBV19 and TRBJ2-7, the complete variable domain is DGGITQSPKYLFRKEGQNVTLSCEQNLNHDAMYWYRQDPGQGLRLIYYSQIVNDFQKGDIAEGYSVSREKKESFPLTVTSAQKNPTAFYLCASSMVAGYEQYFGPGTRLTVT.

This chain links TRBV30 with TRBJ2-5, with TRBD1 matching 11 bases. Trimming at V came to 3 bases and at J to 4 bases, leaving 10 bases not matched to a gene. This CDR3 has 16 amino acids. Germline CDR1 reads GTSNPN; CDR2 reads SVGIG (reference sequence). CDR3 bases: TGTGCCTGGAGCTTGGGGACAGGGGGAATGGGAGAGACCCAGTACTTC. It is translated as CAWSLGTGGMGETQYF.

The chain has TRBV6-1 and TRBJ2-5; no clear D gene. The CDR3 loop spans 12 amino acids. Trimming shortened V by 4 bases and J by 4 bases, and 7 bases separated the two germline ends. CDR1 and CDR2 from the germline V gene are MNHNS and SASEGT. As DNA, the CDR3 is TGTGCCAGCAGTGCCCGGAGAGAGACCCAGTACTTC. Residues: CASSARRETQYF.

The chain couples TRBV2 to TRBJ2-1, with 8 bases lining up with TRBD1. The J segment lost 7 bases and the V segment lost 4 bases, leaving 9 bases of the junction unmatched. The CDR3 covers 15 residues. CDR1 SNHLY and CDR2 FYNNEI come from the germline V gene. DNA of the CDR3: TGTGCCAGCAGTGCCGAATGGACAGGGCGTAATGAGCAGTTCTTC. Protein product: CASSAEWTGRNEQFF. Combining the CDR3 with reference TRBV2 and TRBJ2-1 gives the whole variable domain EPEVTQTPSHQVTQMGQEVILRCVPISNHLYFYWYRQILGQKVEFLVSFYNNEISEKSEIFDDQFSVERPDGSNFTLKIRSTKLEDSAMYFCASSAEWTGRNEQFFGPGTRLTVL.

J is TRBJ2-1 and V is TRBV7-9, with 13 bases matching TRBD2. Germline trimming cut 5 bases from V and 8 bases from J; bases unmatched to any gene: 6. The CDR3 spans 15 residues. Germline V lookup: CDR1 SEHNR, CDR2 FQNEAQ (reference sequence). The CDR3, as DNA: TGTGCCAGCAGCGCTACTAGCGGGAGGGTCGATGAGCAGTTCTTC. Translation: CASSATSGRVDEQFF.

This clone was seen only a few times. The V and J genes are TRBV5-6 and TRBJ2-7; 15 bases line up with TRBD2. Germline V gene lookup returns CDR1 SGHDT and CDR2 YYEEEE. The CDR3 extends over 14 amino acids. Trimming at V came to 4 bases and at J to 6 bases, leaving 2 bases not matched to a gene. This chain's CDR3 is CASSQGLAGGEQYF. CDR3 bases: TGTGCCAGCAGCCAGGGACTAGCGGGAGGCGAGCAGTACTTC.

The rearrangement links TRBV5-5 to TRBJ1-5; 7 nucleotides align to TRBD1. Germline CDR1 is SGHKS and CDR2 is YYEKEE (reference sequence). The V gene end was trimmed by 3 bases and the J gene end by 0 bases; junction bases not matched to a gene: 6. The CDR3 is 16 amino acids. CDR3 bases: TGTGCCAGCAGCTGGACAGGAGGTAATAGCAATCAGCCCCAGCATTTT. Protein: CASSWTGGNSNQPQHF.

This clone has a single count. CDR3: CASSEPGTGDYEQYF. In nucleotides, the CDR3 is TGTGCCAGCAGTGAACCCGGGACAGGGGACTACGAGCAGTACTTC. The J gene is TRBJ2-7, the V gene TRBV6-1; 10 bases align to TRBD1. CDR1 MNHNS and CDR2 SASEGT come from the germline V gene. This CDR3 spans 15 amino acids. V shed 2 bases, J shed 3 bases, and the junction held 4 bases outside the gene matches.

J is TRBJ1-3 and V is TRBV19; D possibly corresponds to TRBD1 (5 bases). The CDR3 consists of 15 residues. Germline V CDR1 and CDR2: LNHDA, SQIVND (reference sequence). V dropped 5 bases and J dropped 0 bases, with 11 bases sitting between them. The CDR3 reads CASSPDSLSGNTIYF. CDR3 nucleotide sequence: TGTGCCAGTAGTCCCGACAGCCTCTCTGGAAACACCATATATTTT.

V is TRBV19 and J is TRBJ2-7, with D tentatively TRBD1 (6 bases). The CDR3 has 13 residues. Germline values: CDR1 LNHDA, CDR2 SQIVND (reference sequence). V was cut by 5 bases and J by 1 base, with 9 bases left in between. The CDR3 DNA sequence: TGTGCCAGTAGTCGACAGGAATCCTACGAGCAGTACTTC. Its protein product is CASSRQESYEQYF.

This sequence joins TRBV7-2 and TRBJ2-5, with TRBD2 as a possible D gene (5 bases). The CDR3 length is 14 residues. V gave up 1 base and J gave up 6 bases, with 12 bases separating them. Looked up from germline, CDR1 is SGHTA and CDR2 is FQGNSA. CDR3 sequence (DNA): TGTGCCAGCAGCTTAGGTGGGAGCGACCAGACCCAGTACTTC. Its translation: CASSLGGSDQTQYF.

The chain uses TRBV13 and TRBJ2-3; tentative D call: TRBD2 (6 bases). Germline values: CDR1 PRHDT, CDR2 FYEKMQ (reference sequence). The CDR3 contains 17 residues. Trimming left V 5 bases short and J 4 bases short, with 22 bases between. CDR3 coding DNA: TGTGCCAGCAGCAAACCAACGGGACTGGCGCTCCCAGATACGCAGTATTTT. It specifies CASSKPTGLALPDTQYF.

V is TRBV18 and J is TRBJ2-2, with D perhaps TRBD1 (6 bases). The CDR3 extends over 16 amino acids. The germline CDR1 and CDR2 sequences are KGHSH and LQKENI. V was trimmed by 0 bases and J by 3 bases, leaving 11 bases between them. The CDR3 bases are TGTGCCAGCTCACCACCCAACAGGGTCGACACCGGGGAGCTGTTTTTT. Amino acids: CASSPPNRVDTGELFF.

V gene TRBV5-6 combines with J gene TRBJ2-1, with 9 bases identical to TRBD2. J lost 2 bases, V lost 2 bases, and 5 bases had no gene match. The CDR3 is 16 residues long. CDR1 SGHDT and CDR2 YYEEEE come from the germline V gene. CDR3 nucleotides: TGTGCCAGCAGCTTCAGACTAGCGGATCCCTACAATGAGCAGTTCTTC. Translated: CASSFRLADPYNEQFF.

This clone was recorded only once. The chain combines TRBV6-5 with TRBJ1-1, with a possible D match to TRBD1 (5 bases). The length of the CDR3 is 14 residues. V gave up 4 bases and J gave up 1 base, with 10 bases separating them. Germline lookup yields CDR1 MNHEY and CDR2 SVGAGI. CDR3 DNA: TGTGCCAGCAGTTCCGGGGGATGGAACACTGAAGCTTTCTTT. Translated, it gives CASSSGGWNTEAFF.

The chain has TRBV19 and TRBJ2-5, with TRBD1 matching over 8 bases. The CDR3 is made up of 15 amino acids. Germline trimming cut 3 bases from V and 4 bases from J; bases unmatched to any gene: 7. In germline, CDR1 is LNHDA, CDR2 SQIVND (reference sequence). CDR3 protein: CASSIPQGARETQYF. CDR3 nucleotides: TGTGCCAGTAGTATTCCCCAGGGGGCACGAGAGACCCAGTACTTC.

V gene TRBV15 combines with J gene TRBJ2-1, with 12 nucleotides matching TRBD2. Trimming removed 1 base from V and 4 bases from J; junction bases left unmatched: 5. The CDR3 covers 17 residues. Germline values: CDR1 LNHNV, CDR2 YYDKDF (reference sequence). CDR3: CATSRGQTSGSYNEQFF. The CDR3 coding sequence is TGTGCCACCAGCAGAGGGCAGACTAGCGGGAGTTACAATGAGCAGTTCTTC.

This sequence joins TRBV18 and TRBJ2-7; D gene uncertain. The germline V and J ends were trimmed by 6 bases and 5 bases, with 14 bases remaining between them. Germline V gives CDR1 KGHSH, CDR2 LQKENI. The CDR3 runs 13 residues. CDR3 residues: CASSPAVHHEQYF. The CDR3 DNA reads TGTGCCAGCTCTCCGGCGGTTCACCACGAGCAGTACTTC.

The chain links TRBV30 to TRBJ1-1, with TRBD1 matching 8 bases. Germline trimming cut 4 bases from V and 1 base from J; bases unmatched to any gene: 8. Germline CDR1 reads GTSNPN; CDR2 reads SVGIG (reference sequence). This CDR3 spans 15 amino acids. For the CDR3, the DNA is TGTGCCTGGACTTCCGGACAGGGCAGGAACACTGAAGCTTTCTTT. It translates to CAWTSGQGRNTEAFF.

The chain carries TRBV5-4 and TRBJ2-1; TRBD2 matches at 10 bases. V was clipped by 0 bases and J by 2 bases; unmatched bases: 2. CDR1 is SGHNT and CDR2 is YYREEE in the germline V gene (reference sequence). The CDR3 runs to 16 residues. The CDR3 region is CASSLVSGRAYNEQFF. As DNA, the CDR3 is TGTGCCAGCAGCTTGGTCAGCGGGAGGGCCTACAATGAGCAGTTCTTC. Together with reference TRBV5-4 and TRBJ2-1, the CDR3 gives the full variable domain: ETGVTQSPTHLIKTRGQQVTLRCSSQSGHNTVSWYQQALGQGPQFIFQYYREEENGRGNFPPRFSGLQFPNYSSELNVNALELDDSALYLCASSLVSGRAYNEQFFGPGTRLTVL.

The chain is built from TRBV7-9 and TRBJ2-7; 13 positions agree with TRBD2. V was clipped by 2 bases and J by 4 bases; unmatched bases: 8. The germline V gene encodes CDR1 SEHNR and CDR2 FQNEAQ (reference sequence). There are 17 residues in the CDR3. The CDR3 coding sequence is TGTGCCAGCAGCTTAAAGGGACTAGCGGGAAGGATTTACGAGCAGTACTTC. Its protein product is CASSLKGLAGRIYEQYF.

The chain has TRBV18 and TRBJ1-4, with D possibly being TRBD1 (5 bases). Germline V gene data show CDR1 as KGHSH and CDR2 as LQKENI. This CDR3 comprises 15 residues. Trimming removed 0 bases from V and 5 bases from J, with 10 bases in between. CDR3 in amino acids: CASSPPTVSNEKLFF. The CDR3 DNA sequence: TGTGCCAGCTCACCACCGACAGTTAGCAATGAAAAACTGTTTTTT.

V and J are TRBV6-6 and TRBJ2-7; D is perhaps TRBD1 (5 bases). The CDR3 runs 16 residues. Deletions cut 0 bases from V and 3 bases from J, with 15 bases between. In germline, CDR1 is MNHNY, CDR2 SVGAGI (reference sequence). CDR3 loop: CASSYSTGAPSYEQYF. In DNA form, the CDR3 reads TGTGCCAGCAGTTACTCGACTGGGGCCCCAAGCTACGAGCAGTACTTC.

The chain combines TRBV7-2 with TRBJ2-7; D call uncertain. Trimming removed 5 bases from V and 3 bases from J, with 17 bases in between. Looked up from germline, CDR1 is SGHTA and CDR2 is FQGNSA. CDR3 length: 15 amino acids. CDR3 protein: CASSLGPPHSYEQYF. The CDR3 coding sequence is TGTGCCAGCAGCCTAGGCCCTCCCCACAGCTACGAGCAGTACTTC.

This sequence joins TRBV7-2 and TRBJ1-2, with D perhaps matching TRBD1 (6 bases). Trimming removed 2 bases at V and 6 bases at J, with 10 bases between. CDR3 length: 13 amino acids. Germline CDR1 SGHTA, CDR2 FQGNSA. The DNA of the CDR3 is TGTGCCAGCAGCTTACAAGGGGGGGATGGCTACACCTTC. It yields the protein CASSLQGGDGYTF. Full variable domain (outside the CDR3, taken from reference TRBV7-2 and TRBJ1-2): GAGVSQSPSNKVTEKGKDVELRCDPISGHTALYWYRQSLGQGLEFLIYFQGNSAPDKSGLPSDRFSAERTGGSVSTLTIQRTQQEDSAVYLCASSLQGGDGYTFGSGTRLTVV.